These 23 T cell receptor beta chains originate from one sample sequenced in a study of T cells of healthy individuals. MiXCR, applied by TCRdb to the 5' RACE reads, yields one record per CDR3 protein. Of about 82,000 distinct CDR3 sequences in the sample, approximately 5.4% were seen once. Receptors originate from a female donor in good health.

The sample holds many counts of this clonotype. The rearrangement links TRBV3-1 to TRBJ2-1; possibly TRBD2 for D (6 bases). Between the trimmed V and J ends, which lost 3 bases and 0 bases, there was a span of 12 bases. Germline lookup yields CDR1 LGHDT and CDR2 YNNKEL (reference sequence). CDR3 length: 16 residues. Here the CDR3 reads CASSHGSGSSYNEQFF. Written as DNA, the CDR3 is TGTGCCAGCAGCCACGGAAGCGGGTCCTCCTACAATGAGCAGTTCTTC.

This clonotype was seen repeatedly, ten times or more. CDR3 coding DNA: TGCAGCGGCAACCGTGGGACTAGCGGGAGGAATCGAGAGACCCAGTACTTC. Translating it yields CSGNRGTSGRNRETQYF. This chain joins TRBV29-1 and TRBJ2-5; 15 positions match TRBD2. Germline CDR1 and CDR2: SQVTM and ANQGSEA. J gave up 4 bases and V 7 bases, and 13 bases lay outside the gene matches. The CDR3 is 17 residues long.

In its sample, this clonotype was seen a few times. For the CDR3, the DNA is TGTGCCACTTCTAGCCAGGCCTACAATGAGCAGTTCTTC. Protein sequence: CATSSQAYNEQFF. The rearrangement links TRBV24-1 to TRBJ2-1; a weak D match, TRBD2 (5 bases). Trimming stripped 10 bases from V and 2 bases from J, with 11 bases between. The CDR3 loop spans 13 amino acids. The germline V gene has CDR1 KGHDR and CDR2 SFDVKD.

This clonotype showed up many times. The J gene is TRBJ2-1, the V gene TRBV7-2, with D possibly matching TRBD1 (5 bases). The CDR3 is 15 residues long. Germline values: CDR1 SGHTA, CDR2 FQGNSA. V gave up 4 bases and J gave up 4 bases, with 14 bases separating them. The CDR3 spells CASSSLPGKYNEQFF. The CDR3 DNA follows: TGTGCCAGCAGCTCTCTGCCAGGGAAATACAATGAGCAGTTCTTC.

This clonotype was detected ten times or more. The chain combines TRBV6-5 with TRBJ1-5; no clear D. The CDR3 covers 15 residues. V dropped 0 bases and J dropped 3 bases, with 9 bases sitting between them. Looked up from germline, CDR1 is MNHEY and CDR2 is SVGAGI. The CDR3 coding sequence is TGTGCCAGCAGTTACTCTGGGCAGACCAATCAGCCCCAGCATTTT. Residues: CASSYSGQTNQPQHF.

This clonotype was seen ten or more times. The CDR3 nucleotides read TGCGCCAGCAGCGACAGGGGCTTTGACACTGAAGCTTTCTTT. It is translated as CASSDRGFDTEAFF. V and J are TRBV5-1 and TRBJ1-1; 8 bases agree with TRBD1. Looked up from germline, CDR1 is SGHRS and CDR2 is YFSETQ. Trimming took 4 bases from V and 3 from J; bases not matched to a gene: 5. CDR3 size: 14 residues.

This clonotype has at least ten counts. The rearrangement joins TRBV28 to TRBJ2-2; D gene ambiguous. The CDR3 totals 12 residues. CDR1 is MDHEN and CDR2 is SYDVKM in the germline V gene. V shed 2 bases and J shed 4 bases, with 2 bases lying between them. The CDR3 protein is CASSLVTGELFF. DNA of the CDR3: TGTGCCAGCAGTTTAGTCACCGGGGAGCTGTTTTTT.

The sample holds many counts of this clonotype. The V gene is TRBV7-9, the J gene TRBJ1-1; D remains ambiguous. The germline V and J ends were trimmed by 6 bases and 11 bases, with 10 bases remaining between them. The germline gives CDR1 SEHNR, CDR2 FQNEAQ (reference sequence). The length of the CDR3 is 10 residues. CDR3 nucleotides: TGTGCCAGCAGTCCCTTCTACGCTTTCTTT. Residues: CASSPFYAFF.

V gene TRBV5-4 combines with J gene TRBJ1-1; a possible D gene is TRBD1 (5 bases). CDR3 length: 13 residues. The V end was cut by 2 bases, the J end by 2 bases, with 7 bases between. Per the germline V gene, CDR1 is SGHNT and CDR2 is YYREEE (reference sequence). CDR3 nucleotide sequence: TGTGCCAGCAGCTTTGACAGAAACACTGAAGCTTTCTTT. It specifies CASSFDRNTEAFF.

This clonotype was seen ten or more times. This rearrangement joins TRBV6-6 to TRBJ2-3; D may be TRBD1 (6 bases). CDR1 and CDR2 from the germline V gene are MNHNY and SVGAGI (reference sequence). The CDR3 runs 14 residues. V dropped 6 bases and J dropped 0 bases, with 10 bases sitting between them. The CDR3 is CASSSQGSTDTQYF. The CDR3 DNA follows: TGTGCCAGCAGCTCACAGGGAAGCACAGATACGCAGTATTTT.

This clonotype was detected ten times or more. The chain is built from TRBV7-9 and TRBJ2-5, with 15 bases aligning to TRBD2. CDR3 size: 16 residues. V was pared by 5 bases and J by 2 bases, with 3 bases of the junction left unmatched. CDR1 and CDR2 from the germline V gene are SEHNR and FQNEAQ (reference sequence). CDR3 region: CASSLGTSGGQETQYF. The CDR3 region has the DNA TGTGCCAGCAGCCTTGGGACTAGCGGGGGGCAAGAGACCCAGTACTTC.

This clonotype was counted ten times or more. This chain links TRBV28 with TRBJ1-5, with no clear D. Germline V gene data show CDR1 as MDHEN and CDR2 as SYDVKM. This CDR3 is built from 13 residues. CDR3 DNA sequence: TGTGCATCGAGGGCCTCGAGCAATCAGCCCCAGCATTTT. Protein product: CASRASSNQPQHF.

This clonotype has at least ten counts. The V call is TRBV20-1, the J call TRBJ2-3; possible D gene TRBD2, 6 bases. The CDR3 has 16 amino acids. Trimming pared 1 base from V and 2 bases from J, leaving 16 bases between. CDR1 DFQATT and CDR2 SNEGSKA come from the germline V gene (reference sequence). The CDR3 protein is CSARVNGSWATDTQYF. In DNA, the CDR3 is TGCAGTGCTAGAGTGAACGGGAGCTGGGCCACAGATACGCAGTATTTT.

This clonotype was seen only a few times. This rearrangement joins TRBV5-4 to TRBJ2-1; 7 bases are shared with TRBD1. This CDR3 region has 15 residues. Unmatched junction bases numbered 6, after V lost 0 bases and J lost 6 bases. Germline V lookup: CDR1 SGHNT, CDR2 YYREEE (reference sequence). The CDR3 DNA follows: TGTGCCAGCAGCTTGGAAGGGGGCCAGGGCAATGAGCAGTTCTTC. This sequence encodes CASSLEGGQGNEQFF.

V usage is TRBV19 and J usage is TRBJ2-7; possible D gene TRBD2, 6 bases. The V end was cut by 5 bases, the J end by 6 bases, with 17 bases between. CDR1 and CDR2 (germline): LNHDA, SQIVND (reference sequence). CDR3 length: 14 residues. CDR3 DNA: TGTGCCAGTAGTTCGGGGGTTTCGGGGTCCGAGCAGTACTTC. Protein product: CASSSGVSGSEQYF.

This clonotype was found many times. The chain employs TRBV3-1 and TRBJ2-7; D possibly corresponds to TRBD2 (5 bases). CDR1 and CDR2 from the germline V gene are LGHDT and YNNKEL (reference sequence). V gave up 2 bases and J gave up 4 bases, with 24 bases separating them. The CDR3 contains 18 residues. CDR3 in amino acids: CASSQLAGNHHKVYEQYF. DNA for the CDR3: TGTGCCAGCAGCCAACTTGCCGGGAATCATCATAAGGTGTACGAGCAGTACTTC.

Ten or more counts support this clonotype. The chain employs TRBV28 and TRBJ2-7; D call uncertain. The germline V and J ends were trimmed by 5 bases and 2 bases, with 7 bases remaining between them. Germline V gene data show CDR1 as MDHEN and CDR2 as SYDVKM. CDR3 length: 12 residues. The CDR3, as DNA: TGTGCCAGCAGTCGCTATGCCTACGAGCAGTACTTC. This codes for CASSRYAYEQYF. Complete variable domain (other parts from reference TRBV28 and TRBJ2-7): DVKVTQSSRYLVKRTGEKVFLECVQDMDHENMFWYRQDPGLGLRLIYFSYDVKMKEKGDIPEGYSVSREKKERFSLILESASTNQTSMYLCASSRYAYEQYFGPGTRLTVT.

This clonotype was observed many times. The gene calls are TRBV18 and TRBJ2-3; D possibly corresponds to TRBD1 (6 bases). With 8 bases removed from V and 0 bases from J, the gap between germline ends came to 21 bases. Per the germline V gene, CDR1 is KGHSH and CDR2 is LQKENI. CDR3 length: 17 residues. CDR3 DNA sequence: TGTGCCAGCACAACCAGTCTCACAGGGCCTAGCACAGATACGCAGTATTTT. Encoded protein: CASTTSLTGPSTDTQYF.

The chain joins TRBV6-5 to TRBJ1-1; no reliable D call. The CDR3 contains 17 residues. The germline V gene encodes CDR1 MNHEY and CDR2 SVGAGI. V lost 2 bases and J 1 base, leaving 17 bases between the germline ends. CDR3 amino acids: CASSYRKTSYRNTEAFF. CDR3 bases: TGTGCCAGCAGTTACCGAAAAACCAGCTACCGGAACACTGAAGCTTTCTTT.

This clonotype was counted many times. The CDR3, as DNA: TGCGCCAGCAGCCAAGTTCAGACATTTTACAATGAGCAGTTCTTC. It codes for CASSQVQTFYNEQFF. The chain couples TRBV4-1 to TRBJ2-1; D gene uncertain. The CDR3 extends over 15 amino acids. Germline assignment: CDR1 MGHRA and CDR2 YSYEKL. With 1 base removed from V and 4 bases from J, the gap between germline ends came to 11 bases.

This clonotype has at least ten counts. The gene calls are TRBV4-1 and TRBJ2-1; D uncertain. Germline values: CDR1 MGHRA, CDR2 YSYEKL. V was cut by 0 bases and J by 7 bases, with 7 bases left in between. The length of the CDR3 is 13 residues. In nucleotides, the CDR3 is TGCGCCAGCAGCCAAGACTCGCTGAATGAGCAGTTCTTC. It specifies CASSQDSLNEQFF.

This chain connects TRBV29-1 to TRBJ2-4, with 10 bases matching TRBD2. CDR3 size: 13 residues. With 7 bases clipped from V and 4 bases from J, the junction kept 4 bases outside the gene matches. Germline-derived CDR1 and CDR2 are SQVTM and ANQGSEA. This chain's CDR3 is CSAQAGGKNIQYF. The CDR3 nucleotides read TGCAGCGCTCAAGCGGGAGGGAAAAACATTCAGTACTTC.

This clonotype has only a few counts. The chain uses TRBV2 and TRBJ1-1; the D gene is possibly TRBD1 (5 bases). Trimming removed 2 bases from V and 10 bases from J, with 11 bases in between. This CDR3 spans 12 amino acids. The germline V gene has CDR1 SNHLY and CDR2 FYNNEI. CDR3 sequence reads: CASSESQDRAFF. For the CDR3, the DNA is TGTGCCAGCAGTGAATCACAGGACCGAGCTTTCTTT.